This TCR beta chain comes out of a study of post-analysis software for immune sequencing data. About the research overall: Secondary progressive, relapsing-remitting and progressive-relapsing multiple sclerosis were among the included disease courses. Points from the study as a whole: Patients used about five TRBV segments, including TRBV5-6, TRBV5-1 and TRBV20-1, more often than controls. Multiple sclerosis patients showed significantly lower normalized Chao1 diversity than controls did. Analysis by F measure revealed that same-batch samples clustered strongly together.

Concerning this clonotype itself: The antigen remains unidentified.

V trimming: 4 bases; J trimming: 3 bases; junction bases outside the gene matches: 5. Germline V CDR1 and CDR2: MGHRA, YSYEKL. This CDR3 is 15 amino acids long. Built from TCR beta cDNA, the libraries had unique molecular identifiers in them. Out of 1 to 10 million T cells, roughly 0.5 million cDNA molecules were generated. Using its own MiXCR run on the PCR reads, TCRdb lists one record per CDR3 protein. This sample has about 560,000 distinct CDR3 sequences, with roughly 45% found just once. The sample consisted of blood. V is TRBV4-1 and J is TRBJ2-1, with 8 bases fitting TRBD1. The receptor was derived from a girl aged 5-17 years with multiple sclerosis. CDR3 sequence: CASSPDRVNYNEQFF. CDR3 DNA sequence: TGCGCCAGCAGCCCGGACAGGGTGAACTACAATGAGCAGTTCTTC.